The 28 T cell receptor beta chains below all came from one sample that was sequenced in a study of human T cells and chemical hapten exposure. TCRdb reanalysed the RACE reads using MiXCR and keeps one entry per CDR3 protein. The sample contains over 100,000 distinct CDR3 sequences, 9.2% of which appear only once. Stated time point: patch test 2, 6 weeks after DPC sensitization. The treatment denotes: therapeutic diphenylcyclopropenone sensitization with weekly scalp DPC. The specimen comprised whole blood, sampled in connection with sensitization to the hapten diphenylcyclopropenone (DPC). The receptors were gathered from a woman aged 40 to 49 with alopecia areata. Some clones in this sample may be carry-over from other donors' samples.

The genes are TRBV29-1 and TRBJ1-2; no firm D call. Trimming took 3 bases from V and 4 from J, leaving 12 bases between them. Germline assignment: CDR1 SQVTM and CDR2 ANQGSEA. This CDR3 comprises 13 residues. This CDR3 is CSVEVDVLYGYTF. In DNA, the CDR3 is TGCAGCGTTGAGGTGGATGTTCTCTATGGCTACACCTTC.

Only a few counts were recorded for this clonotype. The V gene is TRBV7-2, the J gene TRBJ1-5; 9 bases fit TRBD1. There are 14 residues in the CDR3. Germline CDR1 reads SGHTA; CDR2 reads FQGNSA. J lost 5 bases, V lost 4 bases, and 3 bases had no gene match. The chain's CDR3 is CASSSRQGDQPQHF. DNA for the CDR3: TGTGCCAGCAGCTCGAGACAGGGGGATCAGCCCCAGCATTTT.

This chain connects TRBV6-5 to TRBJ1-1; D gene uncertain. This CDR3 comprises 13 residues. Germline loops: CDR1 MNHEY, CDR2 SVGAGI. V lost 2 bases, J lost 0 bases, and 4 bases lay in between. The CDR3 DNA sequence: TGTGCCAGCAGTTACAGCTTGAACACTGAAGCTTTCTTT. Residues: CASSYSLNTEAFF.

This clonotype was detected ten times or more. This chain joins TRBV6-2 or TRBV6-3 and TRBJ1-1, with D uncertain. The V gene lost 4 bases and the J gene lost 1 base, with 7 bases spanning the gap. Germline V gives CDR1 MNHEY, CDR2 SVGEGT. CDR3 length: 13 amino acids. DNA for the CDR3: TGTGCCAGCAGTTCCGCCGAGAACACTGAAGCTTTCTTT. Residues: CASSSAENTEAFF.

This clonotype was picked up many times. The V call is TRBV7-9, the J call TRBJ2-2; 8 bases are shared with TRBD2. Per germline, CDR1 SEHNR and CDR2 FQNEAQ (reference sequence). The CDR3 loop spans 17 amino acids. V trimming: 5 bases; J trimming: 5 bases; junction bases outside the gene matches: 13. The CDR3 nucleotides read TGTGCCAGCAGCCTAAGCGGGGGAGCCTTTAGGACCGGGGAGCTGTTTTTT. Encoded protein: CASSLSGGAFRTGELFF.

Ten or more counts support this clonotype. V and J are TRBV7-8 and TRBJ2-1, with D possibly TRBD2 on 7 matching bases. The V end lost 6 bases, the J end lost 1 base, and 10 bases lay between the germline ends. This CDR3 comprises 14 residues. The germline CDR1 and CDR2 sequences are SGHVS and FQNEAQ. The CDR3 DNA sequence: TGTGCCAGCAGGGGGGGGGCGTCCTACAATGAGCAGTTCTTC. This codes for CASRGGASYNEQFF.

This clonotype was seen a few times. The V and J genes are TRBV5-1 and TRBJ2-3; D assignment may be TRBD1 or TRBD2 (5 bases each). Germline CDR1 SGHRS, CDR2 YFSETQ. Trimming took 5 bases from V and 1 from J, leaving 20 bases between them. The CDR3 sequence is 17 residues long. The CDR3: CASRHDRGAPRTDTQYF. Here the CDR3 DNA reads TGCGCCAGCAGGCACGACCGAGGGGCCCCCCGCACAGATACGCAGTATTTT. Together with reference TRBV5-1 and TRBJ2-3, the CDR3 gives the full variable domain: KAGVTQTPRYLIKTRGQQVTLSCSPISGHRSVSWYQQTPGQGLQFLFEYFSETQRNKGNFPGRFSGRQFSNSRSEMNVSTLELGDSALYLCASRHDRGAPRTDTQYFGPGTRLTVL.

This chain uses TRBV20-1 with TRBJ2-3; 11 nucleotides line up with TRBD1. This CDR3 is built from 17 residues. Germline V CDR1 and CDR2: DFQATT, SNEGSKA (reference sequence). V was pared by 0 bases and J by 5 bases, with 10 bases of the junction left unmatched. CDR3 bases: TGCAGTGCTAGAGAACGCAGGACAGGGGGCTTGGGAGATACGCAGTATTTT. This sequence encodes CSARERRTGGLGDTQYF.

J is TRBJ2-5 and V is TRBV5-6, with D tentatively TRBD1 (5 bases). V was trimmed by 0 bases and J by 7 bases, leaving 16 bases between them. From germline, CDR1 is SGHDT and CDR2 YYEEEE. The CDR3 is 15 amino acids. CDR3 residues: CASSLGQLLQGTQYF. As DNA, the CDR3 is TGTGCCAGCAGCTTGGGACAGCTCCTTCAGGGGACCCAGTACTTC.

This clonotype was detected ten times or more. The chain recombines TRBV12-3 or TRBV12-4 with TRBJ2-1, with 8 nucleotides matching TRBD2. With V trimmed by 5 bases and J by 0 bases, 9 bases remained unmatched. This CDR3 is 17 amino acids long. CDR3 sequence: CASSPLGGGSSYNEQFF. Here the CDR3 DNA reads TGTGCCAGCAGTCCCCTCGGGGGGGGATCCTCCTACAATGAGCAGTTCTTC.

This clonotype was recorded many times. The genes are TRBV12-3 or TRBV12-4 and TRBJ2-3, with D perhaps being TRBD1 or TRBD2 (5 bases each). V shed 3 bases and J shed 2 bases, with 9 bases lying between them. The CDR3 contains 14 residues. The DNA for the CDR3 is TGTGCCAGCAGTTTTTCCGGGACCACAGATACGCAGTATTTT. It translates to CASSFSGTTDTQYF.

There are many counts of this clonotype. The V call is TRBV5-1, the J call TRBJ2-7; 9 bases fit TRBD1. Germline lookup yields CDR1 SGHRS and CDR2 YFSETQ. The CDR3 extends over 14 amino acids. V was pared by 4 bases and J by 5 bases, with 7 bases of the junction left unmatched. The CDR3 here is CASSRDRGDDEQYF. The CDR3, as DNA: TGCGCCAGCAGCCGCGACAGGGGGGACGACGAGCAGTACTTC.

The chain joins TRBV11-3 to TRBJ2-1, with 9 bases lining up with TRBD2. This CDR3 is 15 amino acids long. V shed 6 bases and J 5 bases; nucleotides not matched to a gene: 8. The germline gives CDR1 SGHNT, CDR2 YENEEA. The CDR3 protein is CASRRGGEAHNEQFF. In DNA, the CDR3 is TGTGCCAGCAGGCGCGGGGGGGAGGCCCACAATGAGCAGTTCTTC.

This clonotype appeared many times. The J gene is TRBJ2-3, the V gene TRBV20-1; D remains ambiguous. This CDR3 is built from 13 residues. The germline V gene encodes CDR1 DFQATT and CDR2 SNEGSKA (reference sequence). Trimming shortened V by 4 bases and J by 2 bases, and 10 bases separated the two germline ends. The CDR3 sequence is CSATEQATDTQYF. CDR3 nucleotide sequence: TGCAGTGCTACTGAGCAAGCCACAGATACGCAGTATTTT.

This clonotype was recorded many times. J is TRBJ1-4 and V is TRBV7-2, with D tentatively TRBD1 (5 bases). The CDR3 has 14 amino acids. The ends were cut back, 2 bases at V and 4 bases at J, with 8 bases in the middle. Germline CDR1 SGHTA, CDR2 FQGNSA. CDR3 protein: CASSLTGLNEKLFF. The CDR3 coding sequence is TGTGCCAGCAGCTTAACAGGCCTTAATGAAAAACTGTTTTTT.

Ten or more counts support this clonotype. The chain has TRBV5-1 and TRBJ1-5; weak D call: TRBD1 (5 bases). The CDR3 sequence is 15 residues long. In germline, CDR1 is SGHRS, CDR2 YFSETQ. Trimming removed 0 bases from V and 0 bases from J, with 7 bases in between. CDR3 region: CASSLGTLSNQPQHF. CDR3 nucleotide sequence: TGCGCCAGCAGCTTGGGGACACTTAGCAATCAGCCCCAGCATTTT.

The V call is TRBV3-1, the J call TRBJ1-6; D possibly corresponds to TRBD1 (5 bases). The CDR3 extends over 15 amino acids. V was trimmed by 0 bases and J by 13 bases, leaving 16 bases between them. CDR1 and CDR2 (germline): LGHDT, YNNKEL (reference sequence). The CDR3 loop is CASSQEATVLYPLHF. In nucleotides, the CDR3 is TGTGCCAGCAGCCAAGAGGCGACAGTGCTATATCCCCTCCACTTT.

Concerning this clonotype: This may be a read error, as it is one base from a much larger clone. This CDR3 is CSAAGGLGTGTQYF. In DNA form, the CDR3 reads TGCAGTGCGGCGGGGGGGCTTGGCACAGGTACGCAGTATTTT. V is TRBV20-1 and J is TRBJ2-3, with 9 nucleotides matching TRBD2. The CDR3 totals 14 residues. Germline loops: CDR1 DFQATT, CDR2 SNEGSKA (reference sequence).

Ten or more counts support this clonotype. V and J are TRBV4-3 and TRBJ1-2, with a tentative D call TRBD1 (6 bases). Germline-derived CDR1 and CDR2 are LGHNA and YSLEER. Trimming removed 5 bases at V and 8 bases at J, with 18 bases between. CDR3 length: 14 residues. This chain's CDR3 is CASSGRQEQGGYTF. The CDR3 region has the DNA TGCGCCAGCAGCGGTCGACAGGAGCAAGGGGGCTACACCTTC.

This clonotype occurred a few times. This sequence joins TRBV7-9 and TRBJ1-2; 8 bases are a match to TRBD1. The CDR3 consists of 17 residues. The germline gives CDR1 SEHNR, CDR2 FQNEAQ (reference sequence). V shed 10 bases and J 4 bases; nucleotides not matched to a gene: 20. The CDR3 sequence is CATRSLTGDQFSYGYTF. CDR3 bases: TGTGCCACCCGGAGCTTGACAGGGGACCAATTTAGCTATGGCTACACCTTC.

The V gene is TRBV20-1, the J gene TRBJ1-1; a weak D match, TRBD1 (5 bases). V was clipped by 0 bases and J by 1 base, with 12 bases between them. CDR3 length: 15 amino acids. The germline V gene has CDR1 DFQATT and CDR2 SNEGSKA (reference sequence). CDR3 in amino acids: CSARDRQGGNTEAFF. The CDR3 nucleotides read TGCAGTGCTAGAGATCGGCAGGGAGGGAACACTGAAGCTTTCTTT.

This clonotype showed up just a few times. The V gene is TRBV6-2 or TRBV6-3, the J gene TRBJ2-7; D remains unclear. Trimming left V 0 bases short and J 4 bases short, with 16 bases between. The CDR3 length is 16 residues. Germline CDR1 reads MNHEY; CDR2 reads SVGEGT. In DNA form, the CDR3 reads TGTGCCAGCAGTTACTCGAGGCAGTCGGGCGAATACGAGCAGTACTTC. Protein product: CASSYSRQSGEYEQYF.

The rearrangement uses TRBV20-1 and TRBJ2-7; TRBD2 aligns across 8 bases. With 3 bases clipped from V and 0 bases from J, the junction kept 7 bases outside the gene matches. Germline V gene sequence: CDR1 DFQATT, CDR2 SNEGSKA (reference sequence). This CDR3 comprises 15 residues. This chain's CDR3 is CSARVVAGSSYEQYF. DNA of the CDR3: TGCAGTGCTAGGGTGGTAGCGGGGAGCTCCTACGAGCAGTACTTC.

This clonotype was observed many times. This chain connects TRBV12-3 or TRBV12-4 to TRBJ2-1, with D tentatively TRBD2 (5 bases). This CDR3 comprises 13 residues. V gave up 8 bases and J gave up 10 bases, with 18 bases separating them. The CDR3 loop reads CASGNQEANEQFF. The CDR3 DNA reads TGTGCCAGCGGAAATCAGGAGGCAAACGAGCAGTTCTTC.

At least ten counts were recorded for this clonotype. The chain joins TRBV2 to TRBJ2-7; possibly TRBD1 for D (6 bases). The germline CDR1 and CDR2 sequences are SNHLY and FYNNEI. Trimming pared 3 bases from V and 6 bases from J, leaving 12 bases between. This CDR3 is built from 13 residues. The CDR3 reads CASSEAGQTEQYF. The CDR3 bases are TGTGCCAGCAGTGAGGCTGGACAGACCGAGCAGTACTTC.

The gene calls are TRBV5-1 and TRBJ2-2, with 7 bases matching TRBD1. CDR3 length: 15 amino acids. V lost 1 base, J lost 3 bases, and 3 bases stayed unmatched. Germline V gives CDR1 SGHRS, CDR2 YFSETQ. In nucleotides, the CDR3 is TGCGCCAGCAGCTTGAATAGGGGGCACACCGGGGAGCTGTTTTTT. This encodes CASSLNRGHTGELFF.

The V and J genes are TRBV7-2 and TRBJ1-2; TRBD1 might be the D (6 bases). CDR1 and CDR2 from the germline V gene are SGHTA and FQGNSA. Trimming cost V 3 bases and J 0 bases, with 11 bases left between them. CDR3 length equals 15 residues. In DNA, the CDR3 is TGTGCCAGCAGCTTGACAGGCTTCCCTAACTATGGCTACACCTTC. As protein: CASSLTGFPNYGYTF.

This clonotype has more than one count but fewer than ten. This chain connects TRBV21-1 to TRBJ2-3; TRBD2 is the table's D call and was not checked against the DNA. TRBV21-1 is tagged as a pseudogene. CDR3 length: 17 amino acids. This CDR3 reads CASTGLLAGGHTDTQYF. The CDR3 DNA is TGTGCCAGCACCGGCCTCCTAGCGGGGGGGCACACAGATACGCAGTATTTT.